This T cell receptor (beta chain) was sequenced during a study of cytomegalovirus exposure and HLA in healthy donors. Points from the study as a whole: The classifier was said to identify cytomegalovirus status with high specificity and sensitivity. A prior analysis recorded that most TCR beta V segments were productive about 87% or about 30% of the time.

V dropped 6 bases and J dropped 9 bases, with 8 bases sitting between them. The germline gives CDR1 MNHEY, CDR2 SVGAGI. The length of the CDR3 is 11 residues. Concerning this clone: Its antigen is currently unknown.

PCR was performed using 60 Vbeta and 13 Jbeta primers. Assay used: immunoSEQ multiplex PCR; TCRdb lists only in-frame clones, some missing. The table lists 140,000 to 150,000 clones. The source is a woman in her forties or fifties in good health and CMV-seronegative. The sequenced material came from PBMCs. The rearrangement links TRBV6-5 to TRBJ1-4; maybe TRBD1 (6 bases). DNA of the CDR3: TGTGCCAGCAGGGGGACAAAAAAACTGTTTTTT. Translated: CASRGTKKLFF.